Listed here is a single T cell receptor (beta chain). The antigen it recognizes is unknown. Within one base of it there is no much larger clone, and no base qualities were kept. The time point tag for this specimen amounts to: baseline before first vaccination. Vaccinee samples came from UK trials COV001 and COV002, including a single-blind randomized controlled phase 2/3 trial of AZD1222 (ChAdOx1 nCoV-19) in healthy adults. For TCRbeta chain sequencing, PBMC samples from trial participants were taken at day 0 and at day 28 after the second dose. This record comes from a study of T cell responses to AZD1222 COVID-19 vaccine listed by TCRdb under 2021. For the study in its entirety: AZD1222 recipients whose second dose came at about 4 weeks and those whose second dose came at about 12 weeks were combined into one group, since spike-specific TCR depth and breadth did not differ between the two schedules. A total of about 230 trial participants underwent TCR sequencing, of whom some 210 received two doses of AZD1222 and around 26 received two doses of the MenACWY control vaccine. Trial participants were enrolled into age subgroups of 18-55, 56-69 and 70-plus years, which contained approximately 150, 28 and 58 TCR-sequenced participants, respectively. Broad study findings and their caveats: Participants were mostly white British and included more females than males, and it was suggested by the authors that clonal diversity may have been underestimated. Because no day 14 peak-response samples were available, repertoires were characterized only after the peak T cell response. Conclusions about previously exposed vaccinees are limited, since just five or six AZD1222 recipients were seropositive for SARS-CoV-2 at baseline. Reportedly, almost half of the unique spike-specific TCRs recognized epitopes lying outside the regions that are mutated in the B.1.351 and B.1.1.7 variants. After two AZD1222 doses, spike-specific TCR breadth and depth were significantly higher than at day 0 and than in MenACWY recipients. The 56-69-year group was small, and its depth increase did not reach significance, likely because of low power. The whole spike protein was spanned by vaccine-associated CD4 TCRs, and dominant responses were seen in regions 160-218 and 743-854.

The CDR3 regions of human TCRbeta chains were analyzed by immunosequencing. For the original study's pipeline: Repertoire TCRs were matched against a reference library of SARS-CoV-2-specific TCRs generated with the MIRA antigen-specificity platform. Breadth was defined as the fraction of unique TCRs that were SARS-CoV-2-associated. Depth was defined as the fraction of total T cells that were SARS-CoV-2-associated. Each spike-specific TCR was assigned to its reactive spike region and to a CD4 or CD8 class using the MIRA data. Log10-transformed breadth and depth values were compared by one-way ANOVA with Sidak's multiple comparisons tests. The source is immuneACCESS, and TCRdb retained only in-frame sequences with V and J called. Part of the clones is not carried over; for the studies checked, unresolved V genes explain less than half of this, and the remainder is unexplained. V and J calls plus clone size are reproduced from that table; the DNA served to infer D and trimming. The sample table shows around 78,000 clones, and 87% are seen once. The ten largest clones add up to about 25% of the sample.

Taken from cysteine to phenylalanine, the CDR3 has 14 residues. Left in the record is the CDR3 DNA by itself, 42 bases read in frame from the first base. CDR1 and CDR2 were assigned from the germline V gene as MNHEY and SVGAGI. Trimming takes 5 bases off V and 6 bases off J; junction bases not matched to a gene: 4. The receptor's source is an adult in good health. The starting material was peripheral blood, obtained on day 0 of AZD1222 vaccination. The chain is assembled from TRBV6-5 and TRBJ2-1, with 10 junctional bases fitting TRBD2. Here is the DNA: TGTGCCAGCAGTCGGACTAGCGGAGCCAATGAGCAGTTCTTC. Translated, this gives CASSRTSGANEQFF.